The text below deals with one TCR beta chain. The data stem from a study of blood T cell repertoires in COVID-19. The method was immunoSEQ multiplex PCR; TCRdb's version includes in-frame clones alone and lacks a portion of them. Of 360,000 or so clones listed, around 83% are singletons. In terms of age and location, participants ranged from roughly 18 to 95 years and lived in about two dozen US areas. Germline assignment: CDR1 LNHDA and CDR2 SQIVND (reference sequence). V was clipped by 1 base and J by 1 base, with 10 bases between them. The CDR3 loop spans 15 amino acids. This sequence joins TRBV19 and TRBJ1-1; D gene uncertain. The sequencing sample was made of PBMCs or T cells enriched from blood (not recorded which). The TCR sequence derives from a woman aged 45-60 years who had recovered from COVID-19. DNA for the CDR3: TGTGCCAGTAGTATAGTGGGCGTTGGGAACACTGAAGCTTTCTTT. Translation gives CASSIVGVGNTEAFF.